The 14 T cell receptor beta chains below come from one sample, sequenced in a study of cytomegalovirus exposure and HLA in healthy donors. With 60 Vbeta and 13 Jbeta primers, the PCR was carried out. Assay: immunoSEQ multiplex PCR; the TCRdb copy retains only in-frame clones and omits some. The sample has about 170,000 clones, 75% to 85% seen once. Sequencing was performed on PBMCs. The receptors here all came from a woman aged 45-60 years in good health and CMV-seronegative.

The CDR3 DNA reads as TGTGCCAGCAGTGAAGCCCAATGGACGGACTCAGTCCTCCACTTT. It codes for CASSEAQWTDSVLHF. The rearrangement links TRBV6-1 to TRBJ1-6; D ambiguous. Trimming took 0 bases from V and 15 from J, leaving 18 bases between them. CDR3 size: 15 residues. The germline V gene encodes CDR1 MNHNS and CDR2 SASEGT.

The chain carries TRBV19 and TRBJ1-5, with a weak D call TRBD1 (5 bases). The CDR3 extends over 18 amino acids. Germline V gene data show CDR1 as LNHDA and CDR2 as SQIVND (reference sequence). With 1 base removed from V and 6 bases from J, the gap between germline ends came to 22 bases. CDR3 in DNA: TGTGCCAGTAGTATAGGTGGAGGGGCAGGCAGGCTCCCTCAGCCCCAGCATTTT. This encodes CASSIGGGAGRLPQPQHF.

The V gene is TRBV6-5, the J gene TRBJ2-3; 8 nucleotides align to TRBD2. This CDR3 has 13 amino acids. CDR1 and CDR2 (germline): MNHEY, SVGAGI. Trimming took 3 bases from V and 10 from J; bases not matched to a gene: 6. The CDR3 loop is CASSYSATSAQYF. CDR3 DNA: TGTGCCAGCAGTTATTCGGCGACTAGCGCGCAGTATTTT.

V gene TRBV7-9 combines with J gene TRBJ1-2; 7 bases are shared with TRBD1. J gave up 7 bases and V 5 bases, and 7 bases lay outside the gene matches. The CDR3 is made up of 13 amino acids. Germline CDR1 and CDR2: SEHNR and FQNEAQ (reference sequence). CDR3 sequence: CASSPDRAGGYTF. The CDR3 DNA reads as TGTGCCAGCAGCCCAGACAGGGCCGGTGGCTACACCTTC.

Only one count was recorded for this clone. V usage is TRBV2 and J usage is TRBJ2-5; 8 bases align to TRBD1. After removal of 6 bases from V and 4 bases from J, the junction contained 7 bases not matched to a gene. This CDR3 is 14 amino acids long. Germline V lookup: CDR1 SNHLY, CDR2 FYNNEI. The DNA of the CDR3 is TGTGCCAGCAGCCGACAGGGGATGAGAGAGACCCAGTACTTC. This sequence encodes CASSRQGMRETQYF.

This chain connects TRBV27 to TRBJ2-3; 9 positions agree with TRBD2. Germline lookup yields CDR1 MNHEY and CDR2 SMNVEV (reference sequence). The CDR3 is 15 residues long. With 6 bases clipped from V and 8 bases from J, the junction kept 12 bases outside the gene matches. CDR3 nucleotide sequence: TGTGCCAGCAGCCACGAAGGTAGCGGGAGTGGTACGCAGTATTTT. Translation: CASSHEGSGSGTQYF.

The gene calls are TRBV25-1 and TRBJ2-5; D is uncertain. V lost 9 bases and J 6 bases, leaving 17 bases between the germline ends. Germline CDR1 and CDR2: MGHDK and SYGVNS. This CDR3 has 13 amino acids. CDR3 DNA: TGTGCCAGTGGGTCTAACAGTGTCAAGACCCAGTACTTC. Translated, it gives CASGSNSVKTQYF.

This clone was detected only once. This chain links TRBV7-2 with TRBJ2-7, with TRBD1 identical over 7 bases. This CDR3 comprises 14 residues. J lost 1 base, V lost 1 base, and 1 base had no gene match. Germline values: CDR1 SGHTA, CDR2 FQGNSA. CDR3: CASSLEGQSYEQYF. CDR3 in DNA: TGTGCCAGCAGCTTAGAGGGACAGTCCTACGAGCAGTACTTC.

The chain has TRBV27 and TRBJ2-1; 8 nucleotides line up with TRBD2. CDR3 size: 15 residues. With 10 bases clipped from V and 7 bases from J, the junction kept 15 bases outside the gene matches. Germline values: CDR1 MNHEY, CDR2 SMNVEV (reference sequence). CDR3 amino acids: CATHPRGAITNEQFF. The CDR3 DNA reads TGTGCCACCCACCCGCGGGGGGCTATTACAAATGAGCAGTTCTTC.

The rearrangement links TRBV5-1 to TRBJ2-1, with TRBD2 identical over 11 bases. Trimming removed 3 bases from V and 5 bases from J; junction bases left unmatched: 7. Germline values: CDR1 SGHRS, CDR2 YFSETQ. The CDR3 loop spans 16 amino acids. In nucleotides, the CDR3 is TGCGCCAGCAGCTCAAATAGCGGGGGGGCGAACAATGAGCAGTTCTTC. Protein: CASSSNSGGANNEQFF.

CDR3 bases: TGTGCCAGCAGCTTGGAGGGGACTGTCTATGGCTACACCTTC. Translated, it gives CASSLEGTVYGYTF. This chain connects TRBV5-6 to TRBJ1-2; possibly TRBD1 for D (5 bases). The germline V gene encodes CDR1 SGHDT and CDR2 YYEEEE. V was shortened by 0 bases and J by 4 bases, with 10 bases between the two germline ends. The CDR3 totals 14 residues.

The J gene is TRBJ2-2, the V gene TRBV11-2; TRBD2 matches 7 bases. This CDR3 spans 15 amino acids. With V trimmed by 5 bases and J by 4 bases, 7 bases remained unmatched. Per the germline V gene, CDR1 is SGHAT and CDR2 is FQNNGV. The CDR3 DNA is TGTGCCAGCAGCGGCGCGGGAGCCCCCACCGGGGAGCTGTTTTTT. Its translation: CASSGAGAPTGELFF.

This clone has only one observation. This chain connects TRBV4-2 to TRBJ1-2, with 7 nucleotides matching TRBD1. The junction had 9 bases not matched to a gene; V was cut back by 1 base and J by 4 bases. The CDR3 has 16 residues. The germline V gene encodes CDR1 LGHNA and CDR2 YNFKEQ. CDR3 sequence reads: CASSQASLDRAYGYTF. The CDR3 DNA reads TGTGCCAGCAGCCAAGCGAGTCTCGACAGGGCCTATGGCTACACCTTC.

The J gene is TRBJ2-1, the V gene TRBV7-2; 9 nucleotides line up with TRBD2. The CDR3 contains 15 residues. CDR1 and CDR2 (germline): SGHTA, FQGNSA. V was clipped by 1 base and J by 12 bases; unmatched bases: 10. CDR3 DNA sequence: TGTGCCAGCAGCTTAGATGGGACTAGCTGGGCGCCGCAGTTCTTC. Its protein product is CASSLDGTSWAPQFF.